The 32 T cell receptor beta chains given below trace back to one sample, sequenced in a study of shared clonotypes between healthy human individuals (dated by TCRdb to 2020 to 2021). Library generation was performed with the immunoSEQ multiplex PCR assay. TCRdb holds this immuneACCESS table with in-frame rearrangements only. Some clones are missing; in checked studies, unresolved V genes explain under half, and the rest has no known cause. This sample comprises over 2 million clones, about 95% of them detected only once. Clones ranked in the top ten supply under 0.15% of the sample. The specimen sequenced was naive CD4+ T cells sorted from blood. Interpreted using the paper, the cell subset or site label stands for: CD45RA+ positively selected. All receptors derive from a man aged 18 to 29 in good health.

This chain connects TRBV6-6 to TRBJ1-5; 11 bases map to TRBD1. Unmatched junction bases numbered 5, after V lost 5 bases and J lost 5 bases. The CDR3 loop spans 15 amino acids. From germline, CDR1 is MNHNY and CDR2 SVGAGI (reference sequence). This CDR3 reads CASSVGQGAHQPQHF. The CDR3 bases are TGTGCCAGCAGTGTTGGACAGGGGGCCCATCAGCCCCAGCATTTT.

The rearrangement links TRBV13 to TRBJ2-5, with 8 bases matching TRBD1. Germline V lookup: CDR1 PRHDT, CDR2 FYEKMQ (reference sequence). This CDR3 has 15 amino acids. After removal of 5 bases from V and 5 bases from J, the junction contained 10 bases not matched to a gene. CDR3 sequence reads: CASSPRSGGEETQYF. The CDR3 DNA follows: TGTGCCAGCAGCCCCCGGTCAGGGGGCGAGGAGACCCAGTACTTC.

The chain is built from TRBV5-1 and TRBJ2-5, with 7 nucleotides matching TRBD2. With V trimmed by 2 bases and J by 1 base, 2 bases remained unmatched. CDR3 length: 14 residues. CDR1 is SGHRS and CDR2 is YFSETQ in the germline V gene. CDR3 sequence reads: CASSLRTSQETQYF. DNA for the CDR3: TGCGCCAGCAGCTTAAGGACTAGCCAAGAGACCCAGTACTTC.

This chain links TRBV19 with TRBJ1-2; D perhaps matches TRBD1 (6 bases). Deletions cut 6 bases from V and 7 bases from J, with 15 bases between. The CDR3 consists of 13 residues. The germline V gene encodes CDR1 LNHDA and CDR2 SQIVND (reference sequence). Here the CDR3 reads CASRYRESFGYTF. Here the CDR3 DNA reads TGTGCCAGTAGGTACAGGGAATCTTTTGGCTACACCTTC.

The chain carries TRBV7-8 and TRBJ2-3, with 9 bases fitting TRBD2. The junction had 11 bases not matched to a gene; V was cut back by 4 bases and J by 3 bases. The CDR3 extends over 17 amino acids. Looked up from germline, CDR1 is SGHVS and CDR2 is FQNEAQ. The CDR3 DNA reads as TGTGCCAGCAGCTCCCGTGAGGTAGCGGGAGTGACAGATACGCAGTATTTT. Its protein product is CASSSREVAGVTDTQYF.

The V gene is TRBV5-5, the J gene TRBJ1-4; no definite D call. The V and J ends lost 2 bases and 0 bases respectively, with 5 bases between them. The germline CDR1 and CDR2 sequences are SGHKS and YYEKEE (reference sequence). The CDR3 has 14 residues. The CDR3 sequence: CASSFDATNEKLFF. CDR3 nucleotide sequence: TGTGCCAGCAGCTTCGACGCAACTAATGAAAAACTGTTTTTT.

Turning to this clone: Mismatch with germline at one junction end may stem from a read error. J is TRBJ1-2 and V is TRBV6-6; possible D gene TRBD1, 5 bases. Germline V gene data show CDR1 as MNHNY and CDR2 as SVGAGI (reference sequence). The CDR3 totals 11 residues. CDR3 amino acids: CASSSQGLTHF. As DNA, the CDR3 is TGTGCCAGCAGTTCTCAGGGATTAACTCACTTC.

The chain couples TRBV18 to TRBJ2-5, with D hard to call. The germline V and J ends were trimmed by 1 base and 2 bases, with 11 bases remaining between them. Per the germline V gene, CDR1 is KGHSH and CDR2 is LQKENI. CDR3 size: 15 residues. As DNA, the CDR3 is TGTGCCAGCTCACCACTTCCCATGGGACAAGAGACCCAGTACTTC. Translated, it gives CASSPLPMGQETQYF.

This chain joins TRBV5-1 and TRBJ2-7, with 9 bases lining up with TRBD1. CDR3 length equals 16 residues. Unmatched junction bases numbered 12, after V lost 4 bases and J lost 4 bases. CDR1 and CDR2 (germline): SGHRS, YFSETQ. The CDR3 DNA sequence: TGCGCCAGCAGCCCCGAGACCGGGACAGGGATATACGAGCAGTACTTC. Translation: CASSPETGTGIYEQYF.

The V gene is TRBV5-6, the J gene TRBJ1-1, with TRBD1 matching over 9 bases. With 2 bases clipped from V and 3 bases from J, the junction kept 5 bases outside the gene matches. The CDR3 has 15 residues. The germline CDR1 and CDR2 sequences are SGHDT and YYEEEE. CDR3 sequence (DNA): TGTGCCAGCAGCTTTGGACAGGGGTGGGACACTGAAGCTTTCTTT. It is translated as CASSFGQGWDTEAFF.

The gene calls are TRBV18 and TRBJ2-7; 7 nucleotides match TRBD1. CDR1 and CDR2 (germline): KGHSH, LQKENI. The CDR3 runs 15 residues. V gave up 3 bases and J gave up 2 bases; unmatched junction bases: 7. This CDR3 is CASSPTGTAPYEQYF. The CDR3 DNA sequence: TGTGCCAGCTCACCTACCGGGACAGCTCCCTACGAGCAGTACTTC.

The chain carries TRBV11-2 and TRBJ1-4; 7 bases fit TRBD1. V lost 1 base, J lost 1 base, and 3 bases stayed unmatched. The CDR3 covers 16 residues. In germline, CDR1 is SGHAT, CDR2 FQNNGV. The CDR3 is CASSLGAGGTNEKLFF. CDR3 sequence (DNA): TGTGCCAGCAGCTTAGGGGCAGGGGGAACTAATGAAAAACTGTTTTTT. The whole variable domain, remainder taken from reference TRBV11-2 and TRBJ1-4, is EAGVAQSPRYKIIEKRQSVAFWCNPISGHATLYWYQQILGQGPKLLIQFQNNGVVDDSQLPKDRFSAERLKGVDSTLKIQPAKLEDSAVYLCASSLGAGGTNEKLFFGSGTQLSVL.

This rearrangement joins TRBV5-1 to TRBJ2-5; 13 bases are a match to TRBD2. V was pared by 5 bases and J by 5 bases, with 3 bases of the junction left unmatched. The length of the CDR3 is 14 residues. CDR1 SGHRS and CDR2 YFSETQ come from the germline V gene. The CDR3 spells CASSRTSGSETQYF. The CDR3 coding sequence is TGCGCCAGCAGTCGGACTAGCGGGAGTGAGACCCAGTACTTC.

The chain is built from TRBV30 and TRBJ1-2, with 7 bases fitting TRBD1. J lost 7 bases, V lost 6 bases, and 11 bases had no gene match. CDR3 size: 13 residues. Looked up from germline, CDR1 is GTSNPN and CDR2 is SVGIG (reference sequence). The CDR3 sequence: CACTLMDRLGYTF. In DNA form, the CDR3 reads TGTGCCTGTACTCTTATGGACAGGCTTGGCTACACCTTC.

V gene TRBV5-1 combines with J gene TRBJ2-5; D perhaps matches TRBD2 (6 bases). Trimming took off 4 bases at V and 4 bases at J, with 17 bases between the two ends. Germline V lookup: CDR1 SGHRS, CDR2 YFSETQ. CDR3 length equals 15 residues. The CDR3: CASSPGGAGRETQYF. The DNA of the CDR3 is TGCGCCAGCAGCCCCGGCGGGGCAGGAAGAGAGACCCAGTACTTC.

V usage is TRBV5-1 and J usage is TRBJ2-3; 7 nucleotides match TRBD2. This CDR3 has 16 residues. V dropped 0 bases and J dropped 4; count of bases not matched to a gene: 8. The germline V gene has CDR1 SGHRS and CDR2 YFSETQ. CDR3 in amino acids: CASSLAVREPADTQYF. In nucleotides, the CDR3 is TGCGCCAGCAGCTTGGCGGTGCGGGAGCCGGCAGATACGCAGTATTTT.

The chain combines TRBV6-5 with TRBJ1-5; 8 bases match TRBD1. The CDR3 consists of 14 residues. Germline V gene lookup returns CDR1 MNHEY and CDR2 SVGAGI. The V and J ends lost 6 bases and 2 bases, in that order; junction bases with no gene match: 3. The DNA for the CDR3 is TGTGCCAGCAGACAACAGGGGGGCAATCAGCCCCAGCATTTT. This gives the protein CASRQQGGNQPQHF.

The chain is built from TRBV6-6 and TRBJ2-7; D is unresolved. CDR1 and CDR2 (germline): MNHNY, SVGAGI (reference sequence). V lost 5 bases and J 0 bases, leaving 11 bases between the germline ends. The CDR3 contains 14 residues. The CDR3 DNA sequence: TGTGCCAGCAGTCTAGACATGTCCTCCTACGAGCAGTACTTC. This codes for CASSLDMSSYEQYF.

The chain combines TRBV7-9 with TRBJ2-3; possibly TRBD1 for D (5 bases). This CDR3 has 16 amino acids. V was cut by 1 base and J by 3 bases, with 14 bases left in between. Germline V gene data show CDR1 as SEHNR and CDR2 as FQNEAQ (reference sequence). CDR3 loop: CASSLGDSQGTDTQYF. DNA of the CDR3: TGTGCCAGCAGCTTAGGCGACAGTCAGGGTACAGATACGCAGTATTTT.

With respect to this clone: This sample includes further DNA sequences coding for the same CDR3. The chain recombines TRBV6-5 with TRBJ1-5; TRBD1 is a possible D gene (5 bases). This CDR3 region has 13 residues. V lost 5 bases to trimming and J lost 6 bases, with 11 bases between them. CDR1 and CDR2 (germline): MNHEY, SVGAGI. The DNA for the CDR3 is TGTGCCAGCAGTAGGGGTGGCGGTCAGCCCCAGCATTTT. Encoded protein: CASSRGGGQPQHF.

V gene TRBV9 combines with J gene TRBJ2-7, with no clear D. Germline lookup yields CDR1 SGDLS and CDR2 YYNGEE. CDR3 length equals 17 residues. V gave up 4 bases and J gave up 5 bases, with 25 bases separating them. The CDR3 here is CASSPSHFWEELNEQYF. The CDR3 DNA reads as TGTGCCAGCAGCCCCTCACACTTTTGGGAAGAACTGAACGAGCAGTACTTC.

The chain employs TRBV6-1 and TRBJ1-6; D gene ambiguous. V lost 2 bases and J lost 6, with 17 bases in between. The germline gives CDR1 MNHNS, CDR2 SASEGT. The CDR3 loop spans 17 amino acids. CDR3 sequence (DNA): TGTGCCAGCAGTGAAAGTGGCAGGACCGTGGGTAATTCACCCCTCCACTTT. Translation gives CASSESGRTVGNSPLHF.

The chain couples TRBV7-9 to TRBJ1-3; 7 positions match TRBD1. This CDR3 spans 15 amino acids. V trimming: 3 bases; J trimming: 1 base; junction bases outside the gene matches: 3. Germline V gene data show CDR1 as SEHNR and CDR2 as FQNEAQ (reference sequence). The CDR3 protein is CASSFPRGSGNTIYF. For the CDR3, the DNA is TGTGCCAGCAGCTTCCCCAGGGGGTCTGGAAACACCATATATTTT.

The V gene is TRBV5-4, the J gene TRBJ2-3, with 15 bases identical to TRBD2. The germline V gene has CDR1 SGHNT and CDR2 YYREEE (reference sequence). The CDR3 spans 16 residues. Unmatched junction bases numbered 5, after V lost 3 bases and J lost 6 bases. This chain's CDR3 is CASSSRTSGRGDTQYF. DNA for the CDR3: TGTGCCAGCAGCTCCCGGACTAGCGGGAGGGGGGATACGCAGTATTTT.

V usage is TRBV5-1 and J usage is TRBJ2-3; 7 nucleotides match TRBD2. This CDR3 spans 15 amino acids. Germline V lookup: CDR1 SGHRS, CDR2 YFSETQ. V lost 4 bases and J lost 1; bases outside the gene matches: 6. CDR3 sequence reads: CASSPERGGTDTQYF. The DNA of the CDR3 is TGCGCCAGCAGCCCGGAGCGGGGAGGCACAGATACGCAGTATTTT.

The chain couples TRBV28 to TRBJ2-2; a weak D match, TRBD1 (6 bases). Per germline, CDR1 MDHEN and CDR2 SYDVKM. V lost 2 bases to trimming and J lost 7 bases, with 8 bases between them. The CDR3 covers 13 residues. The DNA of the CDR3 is TGTGCCAGCAGTTTACAGGGGATCGGGGAGCTGTTTTTT. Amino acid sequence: CASSLQGIGELFF. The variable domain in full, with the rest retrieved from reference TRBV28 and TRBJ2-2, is DVKVTQSSRYLVKRTGEKVFLECVQDMDHENMFWYRQDPGLGLRLIYFSYDVKMKEKGDIPEGYSVSREKKERFSLILESASTNQTSMYLCASSLQGIGELFFGEGSRLTVL.

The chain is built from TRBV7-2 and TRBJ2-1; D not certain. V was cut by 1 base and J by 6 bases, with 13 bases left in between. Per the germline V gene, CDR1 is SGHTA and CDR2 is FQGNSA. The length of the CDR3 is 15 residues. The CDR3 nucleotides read TGTGCCAGCAGCTTAGGCGAGATTGGTGTCAATGAGCAGTTCTTC. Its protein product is CASSLGEIGVNEQFF.

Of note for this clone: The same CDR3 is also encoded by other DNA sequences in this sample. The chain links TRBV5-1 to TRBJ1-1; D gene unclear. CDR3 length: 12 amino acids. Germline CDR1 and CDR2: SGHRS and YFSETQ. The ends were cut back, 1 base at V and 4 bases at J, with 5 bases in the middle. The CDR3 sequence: CASSLKGTEAFF. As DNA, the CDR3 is TGCGCCAGCAGCTTGAAGGGCACTGAAGCTTTCTTT.

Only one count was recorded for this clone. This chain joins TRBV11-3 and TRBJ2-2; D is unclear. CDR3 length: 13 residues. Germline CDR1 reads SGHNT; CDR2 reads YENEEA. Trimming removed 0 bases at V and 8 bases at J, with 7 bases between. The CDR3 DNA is TGTGCCAGCAGCTTAGAGGACGGGGGGGAGCTGTTTTTT. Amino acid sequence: CASSLEDGGELFF. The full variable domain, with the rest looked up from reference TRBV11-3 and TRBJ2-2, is EAGVVQSPRYKIIEKKQPVAFWCNPISGHNTLYWYLQNLGQGPELLIRYENEEAVDDSQLPKDRFSAERLKGVDSTLKIQPAELGDSAVYLCASSLEDGGELFFGEGSRLTVL.

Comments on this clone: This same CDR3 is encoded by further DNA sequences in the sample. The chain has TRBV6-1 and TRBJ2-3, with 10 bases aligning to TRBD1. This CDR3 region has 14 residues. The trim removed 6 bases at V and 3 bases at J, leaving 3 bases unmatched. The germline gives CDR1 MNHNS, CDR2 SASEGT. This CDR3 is CASSDRGRTDTQYF. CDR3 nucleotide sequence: TGTGCCAGCAGCGACAGGGGGCGAACAGATACGCAGTATTTT.

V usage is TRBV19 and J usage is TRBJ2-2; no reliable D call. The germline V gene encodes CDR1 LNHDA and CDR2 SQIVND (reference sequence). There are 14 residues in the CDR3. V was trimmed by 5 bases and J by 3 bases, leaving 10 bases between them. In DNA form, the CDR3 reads TGTGCCAGTAGTTCGGGCCCAGACACCGGGGAGCTGTTTTTT. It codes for CASSSGPDTGELFF.

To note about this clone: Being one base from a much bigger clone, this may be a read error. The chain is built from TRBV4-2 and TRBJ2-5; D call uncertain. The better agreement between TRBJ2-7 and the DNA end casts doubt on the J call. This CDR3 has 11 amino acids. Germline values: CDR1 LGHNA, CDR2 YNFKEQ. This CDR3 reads CASSLEYEQYF. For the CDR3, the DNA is TGTGCCAGCAGCCTCGAATACGAGCAGTACTTC.